One sample yielded the 21 T cell receptor beta chains listed below, sequenced in a study of blood T cell repertoires in COVID-19 (dated by TCRdb to the early 2020s). To prepare the library, the immunoSEQ multiplex PCR assay was applied. TCRdb limited this immuneACCESS table to in-frame rearrangements with V and J called. A share of clones is missing; checked studies link under half to unresolved V genes, and the rest is unexplained. This sample holds approximately 300,000 clones; about 87% were observed only once. Jointly, the top ten make up roughly 3.7% of the sample. Sequencing was carried out using peripheral blood. Receptors were obtained from a woman in her thirties or forties with acute or convalescent COVID-19.

The gene calls are TRBV19 and TRBJ2-4; a weak D match, TRBD1 (7 bases). V shed 8 bases and J shed 5 bases, with 16 bases lying between them. Germline values: CDR1 LNHDA, CDR2 SQIVND (reference sequence). This CDR3 is 14 amino acids long. The chain's CDR3 is CASSNQGGQNIQYF. The DNA of the CDR3 is TGTGCCAGTTCTAACCAGGGGGGTCAAAACATTCAGTACTTC.

The CDR3 loop is CASRHPGFPNYGYTF. DNA for the CDR3: TGTGCCAGCAGACACCCGGGATTCCCTAACTATGGCTACACCTTC. V gene TRBV9 combines with J gene TRBJ1-2; no clear D. V lost 5 bases and J 0 bases, leaving 14 bases between the germline ends. Germline loops: CDR1 SGDLS, CDR2 YYNGEE. There are 15 residues in the CDR3.

This sequence joins TRBV27 and TRBJ1-2; 7 positions match TRBD1. J was trimmed by 5 bases and V by 3 bases; bases with no gene match: 12. The V gene's germline CDR1 is MNHEY and CDR2 SMNVEV (reference sequence). The CDR3 totals 16 residues. CDR3 DNA: TGTGCCAGCAGTTTTGGAGGGGGCGGGGTTCGATATGGCTACACCTTC. Amino acid sequence: CASSFGGGGVRYGYTF.

J is TRBJ1-4 and V is TRBV5-1; D not certain. This CDR3 has 14 residues. The germline V gene encodes CDR1 SGHRS and CDR2 YFSETQ. The V end was cut by 4 bases, the J end by 3 bases, with 10 bases between. The CDR3 region is CASSEPGANEKLFF. CDR3 DNA: TGCGCCAGCAGCGAACCGGGAGCTAATGAAAAACTGTTTTTT.

This clone appeared a single time. The rearrangement uses TRBV19 and TRBJ1-1, with TRBD1 as a possible D gene (6 bases). Germline V gives CDR1 LNHDA, CDR2 SQIVND (reference sequence). This CDR3 contains 13 residues. Between the trimmed V and J ends, which lost 4 bases and 11 bases, there was a span of 17 bases. CDR3 amino acids: CASSTTGPLMAFF. In nucleotides, the CDR3 is TGTGCCAGTAGTACGACAGGTCCGTTGATGGCTTTCTTT.

This chain uses TRBV5-1 with TRBJ2-6; a weak D match, TRBD2 (5 bases). The CDR3 consists of 15 residues. Germline V gene lookup returns CDR1 SGHRS and CDR2 YFSETQ. V shed 0 bases and J shed 3 bases, with 7 bases lying between them. The CDR3 is CASSLDGDGANVLTF. The CDR3 DNA reads TGCGCCAGCAGCTTGGACGGGGATGGGGCCAACGTCCTGACTTTC.

The chain has TRBV4-1 and TRBJ1-3; D ambiguous. Trimming left V 0 bases short and J 0 bases short, with 12 bases between. The CDR3 totals 17 residues. CDR1 and CDR2 (germline): MGHRA, YSYEKL. DNA of the CDR3: TGCGCCAGCAGCCAAGACCCCAACTGGAGCTCTGGAAACACCATATATTTT. Protein product: CASSQDPNWSSGNTIYF.

This clone came up once. This chain connects TRBV3-1 (or the pseudogene TRBV3-2) to TRBJ1-1, with D hard to call. Germline V gives CDR1 LGHDT, CDR2 YNNKEL (reference sequence). The CDR3 has 15 amino acids. The V end was cut by 1 base, the J end by 5 bases, with 14 bases between. The chain's CDR3 is CASSQGVGVPTEAFF. Written as DNA, the CDR3 is TGTGCCAGCAGCCAAGGGGTAGGAGTACCAACTGAAGCTTTCTTT.

The chain links TRBV5-1 to TRBJ1-2, with TRBD1 identical over 8 bases. The CDR3 runs 17 residues. With V trimmed by 7 bases and J by 4 bases, 18 bases remained unmatched. Germline-derived CDR1 and CDR2 are SGHRS and YFSETQ. CDR3 amino acids: CASRLTGDRTQSYGYTF. The CDR3, as DNA: TGCGCCAGCCGGTTGACAGGGGACAGGACCCAGAGCTATGGCTACACCTTC.

To note about this clone: This may arise from a read error, as a much more abundant clone is one base away. The V and J genes are TRBV27 and TRBJ1-2; TRBD1 might be the D (5 bases). V lost 6 bases and J 2 bases, leaving 7 bases between the germline ends. This CDR3 has 12 residues. CDR1 and CDR2 (germline): MNHEY, SMNVEV (reference sequence). CDR3 protein: CASRGQNYGYTF. Written as DNA, the CDR3 is TGTGCCAGCAGGGGGCAAAACTATGGCTACACCTTC.

This chain joins TRBV5-1 and TRBJ1-1, with 9 bases matching TRBD1. Germline CDR1 is SGHRS and CDR2 is YFSETQ. The CDR3 has 17 amino acids. Trimming took 0 bases from V and 6 from J; bases not matched to a gene: 12. The CDR3 sequence is CASSLVGGQGVGAEAFF. CDR3 coding DNA: TGCGCCAGCAGCTTGGTGGGGGGACAGGGAGTTGGCGCTGAAGCTTTCTTT.

This clone was seen just once. The chain uses TRBV30 and TRBJ2-5; TRBD2 aligns across 9 bases. V lost 2 bases to trimming and J lost 0 bases; unmatched junction nucleotides: 4. Germline assignment: CDR1 GTSNPN and CDR2 SVGIG (reference sequence). This CDR3 has 15 amino acids. CDR3 in amino acids: CAWSRLAEYQETQYF. The CDR3 DNA is TGTGCCTGGAGTAGACTAGCGGAGTACCAAGAGACCCAGTACTTC.

This clone was counted a single time. The chain couples TRBV5-1 to TRBJ1-1, with TRBD1 matching 8 bases. There are 17 residues in the CDR3. Losses at the gene ends were 5 bases for V and 2 bases for J; bases not matched to a gene: 14. The germline V gene encodes CDR1 SGHRS and CDR2 YFSETQ. CDR3 in DNA: TGCGCCAGCAGATTAAGTGGCCCAGGGGGCGGTAACACTGAAGCTTTCTTT. Protein sequence: CASRLSGPGGGNTEAFF.

The chain's CDR3 is CASTVQKGGAKNIQYF. CDR3 in DNA: TGTGCCAGCACAGTTCAGAAGGGAGGCGCCAAAAACATTCAGTACTTC. The V and J genes are TRBV28 and TRBJ2-4; D possibly corresponds to TRBD2 (6 bases). CDR1 and CDR2 from the germline V gene are MDHEN and SYDVKM. This CDR3 region has 16 residues. Between the trimmed V and J ends, which lost 7 bases and 1 base, there was a span of 17 bases.

The chain links TRBV4-2 to TRBJ1-2; 7 bases fit TRBD1. The CDR3 is made up of 16 amino acids. V lost 1 base and J lost 4; bases outside the gene matches: 9. The germline V gene encodes CDR1 LGHNA and CDR2 YNFKEQ. The CDR3 here is CASSQGSDRDIYGYTF. The CDR3 DNA follows: TGTGCCAGCAGCCAAGGGTCCGACAGGGACATCTATGGCTACACCTTC.

The chain combines TRBV11-2 with TRBJ2-7; D uncertain. V lost 1 base and J lost 4, with 8 bases in between. Germline V lookup: CDR1 SGHAT, CDR2 FQNNGV. The CDR3 has 13 amino acids. Written as DNA, the CDR3 is TGTGCCAGCAGCTTAGCTAGTGGTTACGAGCAGTACGTC. This encodes CASSLASGYEQYV.

This rearrangement joins TRBV6-5 to TRBJ1-4; a weak D match, TRBD1 (5 bases). V was clipped by 7 bases and J by 8 bases, with 17 bases between them. This CDR3 has 14 residues. Germline assignment: CDR1 MNHEY and CDR2 SVGAGI. The CDR3, as DNA: TGTGCCAGCATATCCGGGCCCGGGGGGGAAAAACTGTTTTTT. It codes for CASISGPGGEKLFF.

The gene calls are TRBV11-2 and TRBJ2-2; no definite D call. V was cut by 0 bases and J by 5 bases, with 7 bases left in between. This CDR3 spans 14 amino acids. Germline V gives CDR1 SGHAT, CDR2 FQNNGV. CDR3 loop: CASSLDRATGELFF. In DNA, the CDR3 is TGTGCCAGCAGCTTAGATCGAGCGACCGGGGAGCTGTTTTTT. Filled out from reference TRBV11-2 and TRBJ2-2, the complete variable domain reads EAGVAQSPRYKIIEKRQSVAFWCNPISGHATLYWYQQILGQGPKLLIQFQNNGVVDDSQLPKDRFSAERLKGVDSTLKIQPAKLEDSAVYLCASSLDRATGELFFGEGSRLTVL.

The rearrangement uses TRBV10-3 and TRBJ2-2; a possible D gene is TRBD2 (5 bases). The germline gives CDR1 ENHRY, CDR2 SYGVKD. Between the trimmed V and J ends, which lost 4 bases and 6 bases, there was a span of 9 bases. This CDR3 has 13 residues. In DNA form, the CDR3 reads TGTGCCATCAGTGGAGGCGGGCCCGGGGAGCTGTTTTTT. Protein product: CAISGGGPGELFF.

The chain employs TRBV7-2 and TRBJ1-2; D not resolved. Trimming cost V 5 bases and J 6 bases, with 16 bases left between them. The germline CDR1 and CDR2 sequences are SGHTA and FQGNSA. The CDR3 covers 14 residues. Here the CDR3 DNA reads TGTGCCAGCAGCCCCCTAAGCGGGAGAGATGGCTACACCTTC. It encodes CASSPLSGRDGYTF.

This chain links TRBV19 with TRBJ1-3, with D perhaps TRBD1 (5 bases). This CDR3 has 14 amino acids. CDR1 and CDR2 from the germline V gene are LNHDA and SQIVND (reference sequence). V was pared by 4 bases and J by 4 bases, with 11 bases between. CDR3 sequence: CASSNGAGGNTIYF. CDR3 sequence (DNA): TGTGCCAGTAGTAATGGGGCCGGAGGAAACACCATATATTTT.